This TCR beta chain appears in the sequencing data of a study of tumor-infiltrating lymphocytes in primary liver carcinoma. Overall study context: The patients, men and women alike, were aged 30 to 69 years.

V dropped 3 bases and J dropped 0 bases, with 14 bases sitting between them. The CDR3 length is 16 residues. Production of TCR beta cDNA used 500 ng total RNA together with a constant-region primer. Slightly modified ARM-PCR served as the procedure for the TCR beta libraries. These libraries came from three rounds of nested multiplex PCR. Forward primers for TRBV1-TRBV30 and a C-beta reverse primer served the first two PCR rounds, at around 9 cycles each. TCRdb reprocessed the multiplex PCR reads with MiXCR, giving one entry per CDR3 protein. This sample has more than 70,000 distinct CDR3 sequences; roughly two thirds occur once, and the top ten carry about 25%. Co-extracted RNA and DNA came from around 18-30 mg of unsorted bulk tissue. The patients had histopathologically diagnosed primary liver carcinoma, and their disease was treated by surgical resection. Chronic HBV infection affected patients, none of whom had received treatment.

Overall study results and limits: A significantly higher top-250-clone fraction was found in tumors than in blood (p = 0.039).

As to this clonotype: The antigen is unknown. Without the conserved terminal phenylalanine or tryptophan, this CDR3 likely stems from a read error.

The TCR originated in a man aged 35-49 years with primary liver carcinoma and hepatitis B virus infection. Material for sequencing was tumor-adjacent normal liver tissue. The chain links TRBV12-3 or TRBV12-4 to TRBJ2-5; D not resolved. The CDR3 loop reads CASSFYGQVDQETQYL. In DNA, the CDR3 is TGTGCCAGCAGTTTCTATGGGCAGGTGGACCAAGAGACCCAGTACTTA.